Listed here are 5 T cell receptor beta chains from one sample, sequenced in a study of blood T cell repertoires in COVID-19. The protocol was immunoSEQ multiplex PCR, while the TCRdb copy is restricted to in-frame clones and leaves out a portion. The sample includes approximately 90,000 clones, 80% seen only once; the top ten take 15% to 20%. Material for sequencing was peripheral blood. These receptors were obtained from an elderly woman with acute or convalescent COVID-19.

This chain connects TRBV5-8 to TRBJ1-4; D might be TRBD1 (5 bases). V lost 2 bases and J lost 1, with 9 bases in between. Germline V gene data show CDR1 as SGHTS and CDR2 as YDEGEE. The CDR3 extends over 15 amino acids. The CDR3 DNA is TGTGCCAGCAGCTTAGGCGACAGAACTAATGAAAAACTGTTTTTT. Its translation: CASSLGDRTNEKLFF.

The chain couples TRBV6-5 to TRBJ1-5, with 8 nucleotides matching TRBD1. CDR1 and CDR2 (germline): MNHEY, SVGAGI. Losses at the gene ends were 9 bases for V and 6 bases for J; bases not matched to a gene: 7. This CDR3 is built from 13 residues. The chain's CDR3 is CASRTGTSQPQHF. The DNA for the CDR3 is TGTGCCAGTAGGACAGGGACGAGTCAGCCCCAGCATTTT.

V is TRBV3-1 (or the pseudogene TRBV3-2) and J is TRBJ2-1; TRBD2 agrees at 11 bases. After removal of 0 bases from V and 7 bases from J, the junction contained 2 bases not matched to a gene. Germline CDR1 is LGHDT and CDR2 is YNNKEL (reference sequence). The CDR3 length is 15 residues. This chain's CDR3 is CASSQDRLAGNEQFF. DNA of the CDR3: TGTGCCAGCAGCCAAGATCGACTAGCGGGGAATGAGCAGTTCTTC.

A single count supports this clone. The chain couples TRBV5-1 to TRBJ2-7, with a tentative D call TRBD2 (5 bases). Looked up from germline, CDR1 is SGHRS and CDR2 is YFSETQ. This CDR3 contains 15 residues. Trimming shortened V by 0 bases and J by 0 bases, and 10 bases separated the two germline ends. The DNA for the CDR3 is TGCGCCAGCAGCTTGGTAGGCGGACTCTCCTACGAGCAGTACTTC. It is translated as CASSLVGGLSYEQYF.

This chain connects TRBV3-1 (or the pseudogene TRBV3-2) to TRBJ2-3, with 7 nucleotides matching TRBD2. CDR1 LGHDT and CDR2 YNNKEL come from the germline V gene (reference sequence). The CDR3 extends over 14 amino acids. V shed 5 bases and J 4 bases; nucleotides not matched to a gene: 6. The CDR3 loop reads CASSSTSRSDTQYF. The DNA for the CDR3 is TGTGCCAGCAGCTCGACTAGCAGGTCAGATACGCAGTATTTT.